These 25 T cell receptor beta chains share one sample of origin, sequenced in a study of blood T cells in healthy people across ages. Next came a second PCR, run for about 6 to 11 cycles, which used a sample-barcoded 5' primer along with a J-beta primer mix. TCRdb recomputed calls from the 5' RACE reads with MiXCR, one row per CDR3 protein. The sample records 1.5 million to 2 million distinct CDR3 sequences, about 39% being singletons. Sequences were obtained from blood. These receptors originate from a human donor in good health.

V is TRBV20-1 and J is TRBJ1-2; 12 bases are a match to TRBD1. Trimming at V came to 6 bases and at J to 1 base, leaving 9 bases not matched to a gene. CDR1 and CDR2 from the germline V gene are DFQATT and SNEGSKA (reference sequence). The CDR3 sequence is 16 residues long. CDR3 region: CSAQGQGAGGNYGYTF. CDR3 nucleotides: TGCAGTGCCCAGGGACAGGGGGCTGGCGGTAACTATGGCTACACCTTC.

This clonotype has only a few counts. The rearrangement uses TRBV29-1 and TRBJ1-2; unclear D gene. CDR1 is SQVTM, CDR2 ANQGSEA, per germline. The length of the CDR3 is 12 residues. CDR3 DNA sequence: TGCTGCGACCGGACCAGGACCTATGGCTACACCTTC. Its translation is CCDRTRTYGYTF. Looking up the rest from reference TRBV29-1 and TRBJ1-2 gives the full variable domain: SAVISQKPSRDICQRGTSLTIQCQVDSQVTMMFWYRQQPGQSLTLIATANQGSEATYESGFVIDKFPISRPNLTFSTLTVSNMSPEDSSIYLCCDRTRTYGYTFGSGTRLTVV.

The chain has TRBV20-1 and TRBJ1-4; D not resolved. V lost 3 bases, J lost 0 bases, and 11 bases lay in between. The CDR3 runs 15 residues. CDR1 is DFQATT and CDR2 is SNEGSKA in the germline V gene (reference sequence). CDR3 sequence: CSARVDTATNEKLFF. The DNA of the CDR3 is TGCAGTGCTAGGGTAGACACAGCAACTAATGAAAAACTGTTTTTT.

This clonotype was seen a handful of times. Written as DNA, the CDR3 is TGTGCCAGCAGTTACTCTATCGGGGGGTGGAATGAGCAGTTCTTC. Encoded protein: CASSYSIGGWNEQFF. The chain is built from TRBV6-2 or TRBV6-3 and TRBJ2-1; the match to TRBD2 covers 7 bases. The CDR3 spans 15 residues. The J segment lost 7 bases and the V segment lost 0 bases, leaving 6 bases of the junction unmatched. In germline, CDR1 is MNHEY, CDR2 SVGEGT.

This sequence joins TRBV6-5 and TRBJ1-4; D gene ambiguous. CDR1 and CDR2 from the germline V gene are MNHEY and SVGAGI. This CDR3 spans 16 amino acids. With 2 bases removed from V and 0 bases from J, the gap between germline ends came to 10 bases. In DNA, the CDR3 is TGTGCCAGCAGTTACCCGTCTCCAACAACTAATGAAAAACTGTTTTTT. Its translation is CASSYPSPTTNEKLFF.

The CDR3: CATSRDRAGYETQYF. The CDR3 DNA is TGTGCCACCAGCAGAGATCGGGCGGGTTACGAGACCCAGTACTTC. This chain connects TRBV15 to TRBJ2-5; D is possibly TRBD2 (5 bases). Germline CDR1 and CDR2: LNHNV and YYDKDF (reference sequence). The CDR3 has 15 residues. V was cut by 0 bases and J by 5 bases, with 13 bases left in between.

This rearrangement joins TRBV2 to TRBJ1-4; D possibly corresponds to TRBD1 (6 bases). This CDR3 comprises 14 residues. V was pared by 5 bases and J by 7 bases, with 14 bases between. Germline V gives CDR1 SNHLY, CDR2 FYNNEI. In DNA form, the CDR3 reads TGTGCCAGCAGTAATCAGGGGCGGATTGAAAAACTGTTTTTT. Protein: CASSNQGRIEKLFF.

This clonotype was detected many times. V and J are TRBV12-3 or TRBV12-4 and TRBJ2-5; possible D gene TRBD1, 5 bases. V was cut by 2 bases and J by 3 bases, with 7 bases left in between. This CDR3 comprises 13 residues. The CDR3, as DNA: TGTGCCAGCAGTTTATTAGGGGAAGAGACCCAGTACTTC. As protein: CASSLLGEETQYF.

The rearrangement uses TRBV25-1 and TRBJ2-3; no reliable D call. Germline CDR1 MGHDK, CDR2 SYGVNS. CDR3 size: 15 residues. Trimming removed 3 bases at V and 5 bases at J, with 15 bases between. The CDR3 nucleotides read TGTGCCAGCAGTGATTCCACCCGACTGAGAGATACGCAGTATTTT. This encodes CASSDSTRLRDTQYF.

This clonotype appeared a few times. The gene calls are TRBV20-1 and TRBJ1-6; perhaps TRBD1 as D (6 bases). The CDR3 contains 15 residues. With 6 bases removed from V and 3 bases from J, the gap between germline ends came to 15 bases. The germline V gene has CDR1 DFQATT and CDR2 SNEGSKA (reference sequence). The CDR3 DNA reads TGCAGTGCCCTGCTGCAGGGGTTCTATAATTCACCCCTCCACTTT. Its translation is CSALLQGFYNSPLHF.

This chain connects TRBV12-3 or TRBV12-4 to TRBJ2-3; 12 bases fit TRBD1. This CDR3 comprises 16 residues. V shed 5 bases and J 3 bases; nucleotides not matched to a gene: 6. The CDR3 spells CASSGTGGLSTDTQYF. CDR3 bases: TGTGCCAGCAGTGGGACAGGGGGCCTTTCTACAGATACGCAGTATTTT.

On this clonotype itself: Sequence at one end of the junction differs from germline and may be a read error. This chain connects TRBV7-6 to TRBJ2-4; tentatively, D is TRBD1 (5 bases). Germline assignment: CDR1 SGHVS and CDR2 FNYEAQ. This CDR3 is 17 amino acids long. Written as DNA, the CDR3 is TGTGCCAACAGCTTAGGGTACAACGGGCAGGGAAAAAACATTCAGTACTTC. This translates into CANSLGYNGQGKNIQYF.

V is TRBV24-1 and J is TRBJ2-1, with a tentative D call TRBD1 (6 bases). The CDR3 totals 13 residues. Germline lookup yields CDR1 KGHDR and CDR2 SFDVKD. V was shortened by 9 bases and J by 8 bases, with 16 bases between the two germline ends. CDR3 in amino acids: CATGDGGADEQFF. The DNA of the CDR3 is TGTGCCACCGGGGATGGGGGCGCGGATGAGCAGTTCTTC.

The chain uses TRBV27 and TRBJ1-2; D unresolved. V was shortened by 3 bases and J by 7 bases, with 12 bases between the two germline ends. This CDR3 has 13 amino acids. CDR1 MNHEY and CDR2 SMNVEV come from the germline V gene (reference sequence). The CDR3 DNA sequence: TGTGCCAGCAGTTTTTCGGTTGGAGGTGGCTACACCTTC. It codes for CASSFSVGGGYTF.

The rearrangement uses TRBV7-2 and TRBJ2-5, with TRBD2 identical over 8 bases. This CDR3 region has 17 residues. With 5 bases clipped from V and 0 bases from J, the junction kept 11 bases outside the gene matches. The germline gives CDR1 SGHTA, CDR2 FQGNSA. CDR3 protein: CASSKEGPGGYQETQYF. The DNA of the CDR3 is TGTGCCAGCAGCAAAGAAGGTCCGGGGGGGTACCAAGAGACCCAGTACTTC. Supplemented by reference TRBV7-2 and TRBJ2-5, the full variable domain reads GAGVSQSPSNKVTEKGKDVELRCDPISGHTALYWYRQSLGQGLEFLIYFQGNSAPDKSGLPSDRFSAERTGGSVSTLTIQRTQQEDSAVYLCASSKEGPGGYQETQYFGPGTRLLVL.

J is TRBJ1-5 and V is TRBV9, with D perhaps TRBD1 (5 bases). CDR1 is SGDLS, CDR2 YYNGEE, per germline. V lost 4 bases to trimming and J lost 6 bases, with 14 bases between them. This CDR3 has 14 residues. The CDR3: CASSLGVIGQPQHF. The CDR3 bases are TGTGCCAGCAGCCTAGGGGTTATCGGTCAGCCCCAGCATTTT.

This sequence joins TRBV5-6 and TRBJ2-3; D call uncertain. Germline CDR1 reads SGHDT; CDR2 reads YYEEEE. V lost 2 bases and J lost 4, with 11 bases in between. This CDR3 comprises 14 residues. The CDR3, as DNA: TGTGCCAGCAGCTTATCCGATTCAGCAGATACGCAGTATTTT. The encoded protein is CASSLSDSADTQYF. Together with reference TRBV5-6 and TRBJ2-3, the CDR3 gives the full variable domain: DAGVTQSPTHLIKTRGQQVTLRCSPKSGHDTVSWYQQALGQGPQFIFQYYEEEERQRGNFPDRFSGHQFPNYSSELNVNALLLGDSALYLCASSLSDSADTQYFGPGTRLTVL.

J is TRBJ2-7 and V is TRBV4-2, with TRBD1 matching over 11 bases. Trimming took 4 bases from V and 7 from J; bases not matched to a gene: 9. Germline V gene data show CDR1 as LGHNA and CDR2 as YNFKEQ. The CDR3 sequence is 15 residues long. In DNA form, the CDR3 reads TGTGCCAGCAGCCCCCGGGACAGGGGGTGGAAAGAGCAGTACTTC. Encoded protein: CASSPRDRGWKEQYF.

The genes are TRBV24-1 and TRBJ2-5; D could derive from TRBD1 or TRBD2 (5 bases each). TRBJ2-7 matches the DNA end more closely, so the J call is doubtful. The germline V gene encodes CDR1 KGHDR and CDR2 SFDVKD. The length of the CDR3 is 13 residues. The CDR3 protein is CATSGQGVDEQYF. The CDR3 DNA is TGTGCCACCAGTGGGCAGGGAGTTGACGAGCAGTACTTC.

The chain recombines TRBV29-1 with TRBJ2-5, with D perhaps TRBD1 (6 bases). Deletions cut 5 bases from V and 0 bases from J, with 16 bases between. From germline, CDR1 is SQVTM and CDR2 ANQGSEA. The CDR3 totals 15 residues. The CDR3 is CSVWGTKGHQETQYF. In DNA form, the CDR3 reads TGCAGCGTTTGGGGGACAAAGGGGCACCAAGAGACCCAGTACTTC.

The chain couples TRBV7-9 to TRBJ2-5; TRBD1 is a possible D gene (5 bases). Trimming left V 5 bases short and J 3 bases short, with 16 bases between. The CDR3 is made up of 15 amino acids. Germline CDR1 is SEHNR and CDR2 is FQNEAQ (reference sequence). The CDR3 bases are TGTGCCAGCAGCCCGATCCGTCAGGGTAAAGAGACCCAGTACTTC. It yields the protein CASSPIRQGKETQYF. Together with reference TRBV7-9 and TRBJ2-5, the CDR3 gives the full variable domain: DTGVSQNPRHKITKRGQNVTFRCDPISEHNRLYWYRQTLGQGPEFLTYFQNEAQLEKSRLLSDRFSAERPKGSFSTLEIQRTEQGDSAMYLCASSPIRQGKETQYFGPGTRLLVL.

In this sample, this clonotype turned up a few times. The J gene is TRBJ2-7, the V gene TRBV11-2; no reliable D call. V gave up 1 base and J gave up 4 bases, with 11 bases separating them. CDR1 SGHAT and CDR2 FQNNGV come from the germline V gene. The CDR3 is 14 amino acids. The CDR3 is CASSLVDGKYEQYF. CDR3 nucleotides: TGTGCCAGCAGCTTAGTCGACGGAAAATACGAGCAGTACTTC.

The rearrangement uses TRBV4-1 and TRBJ2-1; 10 bases match TRBD1. V shed 7 bases, J shed 9 bases, and the junction held 12 bases outside the gene matches. This CDR3 has 15 amino acids. Germline CDR1 and CDR2: MGHRA and YSYEKL. CDR3 residues: CASNRDRGFIGEQFF. Written as DNA, the CDR3 is TGCGCCAGCAACCGGGACAGGGGATTTATAGGTGAGCAGTTCTTC.

V and J are TRBV15 and TRBJ2-6; 7 bases match TRBD1. Germline V gene sequence: CDR1 LNHNV, CDR2 YYDKDF (reference sequence). There are 17 residues in the CDR3. With 0 bases clipped from V and 2 bases from J, the junction kept 4 bases outside the gene matches. This CDR3 reads CATSRDRDRAGANVLTF. The CDR3 DNA follows: TGTGCCACCAGCAGAGATCGGGACAGAGCTGGGGCCAACGTCCTGACTTTC.

The chain recombines TRBV12-3 or TRBV12-4 with TRBJ2-7, with D unclear. The CDR3 is 14 residues long. Trimming took 4 bases from V and 2 from J, leaving 12 bases between them. The CDR3: CASSSTNPPYEQYF. CDR3 DNA: TGTGCCAGCAGTTCGACGAATCCTCCCTACGAGCAGTACTTC.